This T cell receptor beta chain comes out of a study of cytomegalovirus exposure and HLA in healthy donors. Study as a whole: Some 80 million unique TCR sequences came from HLA-typed donors in an early release.

PCR employed 60 Vbeta and 13 Jbeta primers. Only in-frame clones appear in the TCRdb table, and some are missing; sequencing was by immunoSEQ multiplex PCR. The data hold 150,000 to 200,000 clones, with 77% observed a single time. The V and J ends lost 7 bases and 7 bases, in that order; junction bases with no gene match: 5. CDR3 length: 14 amino acids. Germline V lookup: CDR1 SNHLY, CDR2 FYNNEI. Sequenced input: PBMCs. The TCR was taken from a woman aged 25-40 years in good health and CMV-seropositive. V usage is TRBV2 and J usage is TRBJ2-1, with 12 bases lining up with TRBD2. The CDR3 bases are TGTGCCAGCAAGCGGACTAGCGGGACGAATGAGCAGTTCTTC. It specifies CASKRTSGTNEQFF.